This T cell receptor beta chain came from a study of long-term antiretroviral therapy in people with HIV. An immunoSEQ assay, version v3.0, was performed at survey level. Some clones are missing from TCRdb's copy, which holds only in-frame ones; the method was immunoSEQ multiplex PCR. Of about 33,000 clones in the sample, 65% to 80% were seen once. Details on this clone: What it binds is not known.

Germline V lookup: CDR1 SGHDN, CDR2 FVKESK. The length of the CDR3 is 13 residues. V dropped 4 bases and J dropped 11 bases, with 17 bases sitting between them. General study findings and limits: Pre-ART clonal expansion yielded clones that dominated the repertoire at all time points. Repertoires looked antigen-experienced, with only a slight naive shift after ART. Post-ART diversity increased but stayed below transplant donor controls.

The clonotype was recovered from a woman in her forties or fifties with HIV. This rearrangement joins TRBV14 to TRBJ1-1, with D possibly matching TRBD1 (6 bases). The sample here was unsorted PBMCs, taken 2 years after starting antiretroviral therapy. For the CDR3, the DNA is TGTGCCAGCAGCCCGCCGTCCAGGGGAAGGGCTTTCTTT. Translation gives CASSPPSRGRAFF.